This passage covers 20 T cell receptor beta chains from one sample sequenced in a study of cytomegalovirus exposure and HLA in healthy donors. Amplification used 60 Vbeta primers and 13 Jbeta primers. Profiled with immunoSEQ multiplex PCR; TCRdb holds only in-frame clones, not every one. The profile shows about 220,000 clones, over 60% of them singletons. The source material was PBMCs. These receptors originate from a man aged 18 to 30 in good health and CMV-seronegative.

V is TRBV7-9 and J is TRBJ2-7, with TRBD2 matching over 7 bases. Trimming removed 5 bases from V and 2 bases from J; junction bases left unmatched: 9. CDR3 size: 15 residues. Germline V gives CDR1 SEHNR, CDR2 FQNEAQ (reference sequence). Here the CDR3 DNA reads TGTGCCAGCAGCCTGACGCGGGAGAGTGCCTACGAGCAGTACTTC. This encodes CASSLTRESAYEQYF.

The V and J genes are TRBV27 and TRBJ2-1, with 8 bases fitting TRBD2. Trimming removed 5 bases from V and 0 bases from J; junction bases left unmatched: 3. The CDR3 is 15 residues long. Germline V gene lookup returns CDR1 MNHEY and CDR2 SMNVEV (reference sequence). Here the CDR3 reads CASSPGTSSYNEQFF. The CDR3 DNA is TGTGCCAGCAGTCCCGGGACTAGCTCCTACAATGAGCAGTTCTTC.

The chain is built from TRBV7-6 and TRBJ2-1, with TRBD1 matching 8 bases. Germline CDR1 SGHVS, CDR2 FNYEAQ. The CDR3 has 16 amino acids. The V and J ends lost 1 base and 6 bases, in that order; junction bases with no gene match: 8. The CDR3 protein is CASSLVFGQGRNEQFF. In DNA form, the CDR3 reads TGTGCCAGCAGCTTAGTATTCGGACAGGGACGCAATGAGCAGTTCTTC.

The CDR3 spells CASREPGQGAFF. Here the CDR3 DNA reads TGTGCCAGCAGAGAACCGGGACAGGGAGCTTTCTTT. The chain couples TRBV6-5 to TRBJ1-1; 9 bases are shared with TRBD1. V lost 6 bases and J lost 10; bases outside the gene matches: 6. This CDR3 region has 12 residues. CDR1 and CDR2 (germline): MNHEY, SVGAGI.

J is TRBJ1-1 and V is TRBV6-1; a possible D gene is TRBD1 (6 bases). CDR3 length: 13 residues. Trimming cost V 7 bases and J 9 bases, with 18 bases left between them. Germline V gene lookup returns CDR1 MNHNS and CDR2 SASEGT. The CDR3 region is CASTTGSVGKAFF. Here the CDR3 DNA reads TGTGCCAGCACTACAGGGAGCGTGGGGAAAGCTTTCTTT.

The chain is built from TRBV11-3 and TRBJ2-2, with a tentative D call TRBD2 (6 bases). Trimming shortened V by 8 bases and J by 1 base, and 11 bases separated the two germline ends. CDR1 and CDR2 from the germline V gene are SGHNT and YENEEA. The CDR3 length is 14 residues. This CDR3 reads CASALRGNTGELFF. The CDR3 coding sequence is TGTGCCAGCGCTTTGCGGGGGAACACCGGGGAGCTGTTTTTT. The full variable domain, rest sourced from reference TRBV11-3 and TRBJ2-2, is EAGVVQSPRYKIIEKKQPVAFWCNPISGHNTLYWYLQNLGQGPELLIRYENEEAVDDSQLPKDRFSAERLKGVDSTLKIQPAELGDSAVYLCASALRGNTGELFFGEGSRLTVL.

This chain links TRBV10-3 with TRBJ1-1; D is ambiguous. Looked up from germline, CDR1 is ENHRY and CDR2 is SYGVKD. The ends were cut back, 3 bases at V and 2 bases at J, with 10 bases in the middle. The CDR3 consists of 14 residues. CDR3 nucleotides: TGTGCCATCAGTGAACCAGGACTTAACACTGAAGCTTTCTTT. It codes for CAISEPGLNTEAFF.

The table lists this clone with a count of one. V gene TRBV10-3 combines with J gene TRBJ2-2, with TRBD2 identical over 14 bases. The CDR3 consists of 17 residues. The V gene's germline CDR1 is ENHRY and CDR2 SYGVKD. J was trimmed by 7 bases and V by 0 bases; bases with no gene match: 4. The CDR3 loop is CAISESTSGRAYGELFF. In DNA form, the CDR3 reads TGTGCCATCAGTGAGTCGACTAGCGGGAGGGCTTACGGGGAGCTGTTTTTT.

The chain combines TRBV7-3 with TRBJ2-3, with 10 bases aligning to TRBD2. The CDR3 runs 15 residues. With 6 bases clipped from V and 5 bases from J, the junction kept 8 bases outside the gene matches. The germline V gene has CDR1 SGHTA and CDR2 FQGTGA. DNA for the CDR3: TGTGCCAGCAGTTGGACTAGCGGTTCCCAAGATACGCAGTATTTT. It is translated as CASSWTSGSQDTQYF. The whole variable domain, filled in from reference TRBV7-3 and TRBJ2-3, reads GAGVSQTPSNKVTEKGKYVELRCDPISGHTALYWYRQSLGQGPEFLIYFQGTGAADDSGLPNDRFFAVRPEGSVSTLKIQRTERGDSAVYLCASSWTSGSQDTQYFGPGTRLTVL.

The chain joins TRBV6-5 to TRBJ2-1; TRBD1 matches at 7 bases. Germline trimming cut 0 bases from V and 2 bases from J; bases unmatched to any gene: 1. The germline V gene encodes CDR1 MNHEY and CDR2 SVGAGI. The CDR3 runs to 15 residues. The CDR3 loop is CASSYSRGPYNEQFF. The CDR3 DNA reads TGTGCCAGCAGTTACTCGAGGGGGCCCTACAATGAGCAGTTCTTC.

This chain connects TRBV9 to TRBJ2-1, with a tentative D call TRBD2 (5 bases). Germline assignment: CDR1 SGDLS and CDR2 YYNGEE. This CDR3 contains 15 residues. Trimming took off 3 bases at V and 6 bases at J, with 16 bases between the two ends. The CDR3 sequence is CASSAEDHLGNEQFF. In nucleotides, the CDR3 is TGTGCCAGCAGCGCGGAGGACCATCTGGGCAATGAGCAGTTCTTC.

The chain couples TRBV2 to TRBJ1-6; 9 bases are shared with TRBD1. CDR1 is SNHLY, CDR2 FYNNEI, per germline. V dropped 6 bases and J dropped 8; count of bases not matched to a gene: 5. This CDR3 has 14 residues. The CDR3 DNA sequence: TGTGCCAGCAGGGGGACAGGGCGATATTCACCCCTCCACTTT. The encoded protein is CASRGTGRYSPLHF.

This clone has just a few counts. CDR3 in amino acids: CASTIQGQAYNYGYTF. The CDR3 nucleotides are TGTGCCAGCACTATTCAGGGACAGGCTTATAACTATGGCTACACCTTC. This chain links TRBV28 with TRBJ1-2, with 8 bases identical to TRBD1. Germline CDR1 reads MDHEN; CDR2 reads SYDVKM. The CDR3 consists of 16 residues. V lost 7 bases, J lost 1 base, and 11 bases stayed unmatched.

The J gene is TRBJ2-7, the V gene TRBV6-1, with TRBD2 matching over 8 bases. The CDR3 sequence is 14 residues long. Germline CDR1 MNHNS, CDR2 SASEGT. The V and J ends lost 8 bases and 3 bases, in that order; junction bases with no gene match: 9. CDR3 DNA: TGTGCCAGCGGGGGACTAGGTTTTCTCTACGAGCAGTACTTC. As protein: CASGGLGFLYEQYF.

V usage is TRBV19 and J usage is TRBJ1-2; 10 nucleotides line up with TRBD1. CDR3 length equals 15 residues. With V trimmed by 0 bases and J by 6 bases, 4 bases remained unmatched. Germline values: CDR1 LNHDA, CDR2 SQIVND (reference sequence). The CDR3 DNA sequence: TGTGCCAGTAGTATAGATCAAGGGACAGGGGATGGCTACACCTTC. Its translation is CASSIDQGTGDGYTF.

The rearrangement joins TRBV6-6 to TRBJ2-7; D gene uncertain. The CDR3 totals 13 residues. Per germline, CDR1 MNHNY and CDR2 SVGAGI (reference sequence). V shed 2 bases and J shed 7 bases, with 12 bases lying between them. CDR3 residues: CASSYGLAAEQYF. In nucleotides, the CDR3 is TGTGCCAGCAGTTACGGTCTTGCCGCGGAGCAGTACTTC.

This clone was seen only a few times. The chain is built from TRBV6-1 and TRBJ2-3; D gene uncertain. Germline V gene sequence: CDR1 MNHNS, CDR2 SASEGT. The CDR3 has 15 residues. Deletions cut 0 bases from V and 4 bases from J, with 11 bases between. The CDR3 loop reads CASSEAGYRADTQYF. CDR3 nucleotides: TGTGCCAGCAGTGAAGCTGGGTACAGAGCAGATACGCAGTATTTT.

Only one count was recorded for this clone. This chain uses TRBV27 with TRBJ2-3, with D perhaps matching TRBD1 (6 bases). The CDR3 length is 12 residues. Germline CDR1 and CDR2: MNHEY and SMNVEV (reference sequence). The CDR3 coding sequence is TGTGCGACAGGACGGGGAACAGATACGCAGTATTTT. It translates to CATGRGTDTQYF.

This chain connects TRBV5-1 to TRBJ1-4, with 12 bases matching TRBD1. The CDR3 contains 16 residues. CDR1 and CDR2 from the germline V gene are SGHRS and YFSETQ. V gave up 2 bases and J gave up 7 bases; unmatched junction bases: 6. The chain's CDR3 is CASSLAGTGGGEKLFF. Written as DNA, the CDR3 is TGCGCCAGCAGCTTAGCCGGGACAGGGGGCGGTGAAAAACTGTTTTTT.

V usage is TRBV5-1 and J usage is TRBJ2-3; 9 nucleotides align to TRBD2. Germline loops: CDR1 SGHRS, CDR2 YFSETQ. The V segment lost 3 bases and the J segment 5 bases; nucleotides outside the gene matches: 10. The CDR3 runs 16 residues. The chain's CDR3 is CASSSGLAFHQDTQYF. CDR3 DNA sequence: TGCGCCAGCAGCTCCGGACTAGCGTTCCACCAAGATACGCAGTATTTT.